Following are 4 T cell receptor beta chains from one sample sequenced in a study of cytomegalovirus exposure and HLA in healthy donors. PCR employed 60 Vbeta and 13 Jbeta primers. Sequencing was performed with immunoSEQ multiplex PCR; in TCRdb, only in-frame clones are kept and a portion is missing. The table has 150,000 to 200,000 clones, roughly 79% seen once. The sequencing input was PBMCs. These receptors came from a man aged 18 to 29 in good health and CMV-seropositive.

This clone was seen more than once but under ten times. The chain uses TRBV7-2 and TRBJ1-2; D may be TRBD1 (5 bases). From germline, CDR1 is SGHTA and CDR2 FQGNSA. CDR3 length: 14 residues. V lost 6 bases to trimming and J lost 4 bases, with 15 bases between them. The CDR3 spells CASRPGTASYGYTF. The CDR3 region has the DNA TGTGCCAGCAGGCCCGGGACTGCAAGCTATGGCTACACCTTC.

The chain links TRBV6-6 to TRBJ2-5, with 7 bases that match TRBD2. Per the germline V gene, CDR1 is MNHNY and CDR2 is SVGAGI (reference sequence). The CDR3 covers 12 residues. Germline trimming cut 7 bases from V and 5 bases from J; bases unmatched to any gene: 4. CDR3 DNA: TGTGCCAGCACCCCCGGGGGGGAGACCCAGTACTTC. Translation: CASTPGGETQYF.

This sequence joins TRBV19 and TRBJ2-3, with 9 bases that match TRBD2. The CDR3 contains 17 residues. J gave up 1 base and V 5 bases, and 10 bases lay outside the gene matches. Germline CDR1 and CDR2: LNHDA and SQIVND (reference sequence). CDR3 bases: TGTGCCAGTAGTCTCCTGGCTAGCGGGGATCGCACAGATACGCAGTATTTT. Translated: CASSLLASGDRTDTQYF.

DNA for the CDR3: TGTGCCAGCAGCTGGTCTATGACGGGAGGCCACGAGCAGTACTTC. Translation gives CASSWSMTGGHEQYF. The V and J genes are TRBV13 and TRBJ2-7; 7 nucleotides agree with TRBD2. V was pared by 4 bases and J by 5 bases, with 11 bases of the junction left unmatched. CDR3 size: 15 residues. The germline V gene encodes CDR1 PRHDT and CDR2 FYEKMQ (reference sequence).